This is a list of T cell receptor beta chains from one sample in a study of CD8 T cells in ankylosing spondylitis. TCRdb independently ran MiXCR on the 5' RACE reads; one entry per CDR3 protein. Among about 39,000 distinct CDR3 sequences, under 5% were seen once, and the ten largest hold 3% to 4%. The specimen sequenced was blood, either unsorted or a sorted T cell fraction (not recorded which). The receptor set was obtained from a female donor with ankylosing spondylitis or in good health (not recorded which). The CDR3 runs from the conserved cysteine through the conserved F or W. D genes are given only for firm matches. The size field is filled for only some rows; it gives once, few, many or a size class.

NA	TRBJ2-1	TRBV9	many	CASSEGLSSYNEQFF	TGTGCCAGCAGCGAGGGACTCAGCTCCTACAATGAGCAGTTCTTC
TRBD1	TRBJ2-1	TRBV9	many	CASSVNRDRANEQFF	TGTGCCAGCAGCGTTAACCGGGACAGAGCCAATGAGCAGTTCTTC
NA	TRBJ2-7	TRBV9	many	CASSVGSDSSYEQYF	TGTGCCAGCAGCGTAGGCTCCGACAGCTCCTACGAGCAGTACTTC
TRBD2	TRBJ2-2	TRBV9	few	CASSVGLAGGSTGELFF	TGTGCCAGCAGCGTAGGACTAGCGGGGGGGAGCACCGGGGAGCTGTTTTTT
NA	TRBJ1-2	TRBV9	many	CASSLRTGGGYTF	TGTGCCAGCAGCCTAAGGACCGGGGGAGGCTACACCTTC
TRBD2	TRBJ2-1	TRBV9	many	CASSPVGTSGAYEQFF	TGTGCCAGCAGCCCGGTTGGGACTAGCGGGGCATATGAGCAGTTCTTC
TRBD1	TRBJ1-3	TRBV9	many	CASSVGQGQGPGNTIYF	TGTGCCAGCAGCGTAGGGCAAGGACAGGGCCCTGGAAACACCATATATTTT
TRBD2	TRBJ2-2	TRBV9	NA	CASSEGLAGTGELFF	TGTGCCAGCAGCGAGGGACTAGCGGGCACCGGGGAGCTGTTTTTT
NA	TRBJ1-1	TRBV9	many	CASSVVQTSTEAFF	TGTGCCAGCAGCGTAGTTCAGACGAGCACTGAAGCTTTCTTT
TRBD1	TRBJ2-5	TRBV9	many	CASSTDRQGIQETQYF	TGTGCCAGCAGCACCGACCGACAGGGCATCCAAGAGACCCAGTACTTC
NA	TRBJ2-1	TRBV9	many	CASSSRSGLTYYNEQFF	TGTGCCAGCAGCTCCCGTTCGGGCCTCACCTATTACAATGAGCAGTTCTTC
NA	TRBJ2-2	TRBV9	many	CASSVDLKSNTGELFF	TGTGCCAGCAGCGTAGACCTAAAATCGAACACCGGGGAGCTGTTTTTT
NA	TRBJ1-2	TRBV9	many	CASSVTVGRGGYTF	TGTGCCAGCAGCGTAACGGTCGGGAGGGGTGGCTACACCTTC
NA	TRBJ2-1	TRBV9	many	CASSVGTRDNEQFF	TGTGCCAGCAGCGTAGGAACCCGGGACAATGAGCAGTTCTTC
TRBD1	TRBJ2-5	TRBV9	many	CASSVVSGQGFETQYF	TGTGCCAGCAGCGTCGTTTCGGGACAGGGGTTTGAGACCCAGTACTTC
TRBD1	TRBJ2-3	TRBV9	many	CASSVVGQGVGDTQYF	TGTGCCAGCAGCGTCGTGGGACAGGGGGTGGGAGATACGCAGTATTTT
TRBD1	TRBJ1-1	TRBV9	medium-sized	CASSPRTGGHTEAFF	TGTGCCAGCAGCCCCAGGACAGGGGGCCACACTGAAGCTTTCTTT
TRBD1	TRBJ1-6	TRBV9	many	CASSYTGVGNSPLHF	TGTGCCAGCAGCTATACAGGGGTCGGGAATTCACCCCTCCACTTT
TRBD2	TRBJ2-5	TRBV9	many	CASSVRAGGQETQYF	TGTGCCAGCAGCGTAAGGGCGGGGGGCCAAGAGACCCAGTACTTC
TRBD2	TRBJ2-3	TRBV9	many	CASSVDLLAGGPDTQYF	TGTGCCAGCAGCGTGGACTTACTAGCGGGGGGGCCAGATACGCAGTATTTT
TRBD1	TRBJ2-1	TRBV9	NA	CASSGRQGSYNEQFF	TGTGCCAGCAGCGGCCGACAGGGCTCCTACAATGAGCAGTTCTTC
NA	TRBJ2-5	TRBV9	many	CASSVPRETQYF	TGTGCCAGCAGCGTGCCGCGAGAGACCCAGTACTTC
TRBD2	TRBJ2-3	TRBV9	many	CASSRPRLAGPPQRADTQYF	TGTGCCAGCAGCAGACCTAGACTAGCGGGGCCCCCCCAGAGAGCAGATACGCAGTATTTT
NA	TRBJ2-1	TRBV9	many	CASSVAPAGQIVNGEQFF	TGTGCCAGCAGCGTAGCTCCTGCTGGACAGATCGTGAACGGTGAGCAGTTCTTC
TRBD1	TRBJ2-6	TRBV9	few	CASSVGDRGLPGANVLTF	TGTGCCAGCAGCGTAGGGGACAGGGGTTTGCCTGGGGCCAACGTCCTGACTTTC
TRBD2	TRBJ2-3	TRBV9	many	CASSPWTSGPSDTQYF	TGTGCCAGCAGCCCTTGGACTAGCGGCCCCTCAGATACGCAGTATTTT
TRBD2	TRBJ2-5	TRBV9	many	CASSVGLAEETQYF	TGTGCCAGCAGCGTAGGACTAGCGGAAGAGACCCAGTACTTC
NA	TRBJ2-7	TRBV9	many	CASSVGHSEQYF	TGTGCCAGCAGCGTAGGGCACTCCGAGCAGTACTTC
TRBD1	TRBJ1-1	TRBV9	many	CASSLPGQGMVTEAFF	TGTGCCAGCAGCTTACCGGGACAGGGGATGGTTACTGAAGCTTTCTTT
NA	TRBJ2-3	TRBV9	many	CASSNLDTQYF	TGTGCCAGCAGCAACTTAGATACGCAGTATTTT
NA	TRBJ2-2	TRBV9	many	CASSVEDIGVGELFF	TGTGCCAGCAGCGTAGAGGACATCGGGGTGGGGGAGCTGTTTTTT
TRBD2	TRBJ2-2	TRBV25-1	many	CASSAPNDRGRGRELFF	TGTGCCAGCAGCGCACCCAACGACAGAGGGAGGGGCAGGGAGCTGTTTTTT
NA	TRBJ1-3	TRBV9	few	CASGRDSGNTIYF	TGTGCCAGCGGCAGGGATTCTGGAAACACCATATATTTT
NA	TRBJ2-5	TRBV9	many	CASSVAPGVGGETQYF	TGTGCCAGCAGCGTAGCCCCAGGGGTAGGAGGAGAGACCCAGTACTTC
NA	TRBJ2-1	TRBV9	many	CASSVEIASYNEQFF	TGTGCCAGCAGCGTAGAAATAGCTTCCTACAATGAGCAGTTCTTC
NA	TRBJ2-3	TRBV1	many	CTSSHLRRDYRLDTQYF	TGCACCAGCAGCCACCTGAGGCGGGACTACCGCCTGGATACGCAGTATTTT
NA	TRBJ2-2	TRBV9	many	CASSVGQDARTGELFF	TGTGCCAGCAGCGTAGGGCAGGACGCGAGGACCGGGGAGCTGTTTTTT
TRBD1	TRBJ1-1	TRBV9	many	CASSPSSQGMNTEAFF	TGTGCCAGCAGCCCCTCATCACAGGGGATGAACACTGAAGCTTTCTTT
TRBD1	TRBJ1-1	TRBV9	many	CASSVAGTEIGAFF	TGTGCCAGCAGCGTAGCTGGGACAGAAATAGGAGCTTTCTTT
NA	TRBJ2-7	TRBV9	many	CASSVGGGAPYEQYF	TGTGCCAGCAGCGTAGGGGGGGGGGCCCCCTACGAGCAGTACTTC
NA	TRBJ2-5	TRBV9	many	CASSMSSGWEETQYF	TGTGCCAGCAGCATGTCAAGCGGGTGGGAAGAGACCCAGTACTTC
NA	TRBJ2-2	TRBV9	few	CASSFPSSRELFF	TGTGCCAGCAGCTTCCCAAGTTCGCGGGAGCTGTTTTTT
NA	TRBJ2-2	TRBV9	few	CASSVDGRAANTGELFF	TGTGCCAGCAGCGTAGACGGCAGGGCCGCGAACACCGGGGAGCTGTTTTTT
TRBD1	TRBJ2-7	TRBV9	many	CASSVEDRGYEQYF	TGTGCCAGCAGCGTAGAGGACAGGGGGTACGAGCAGTACTTC
TRBD2	TRBJ2-3	TRBV9	many	CASASGGGGTDTQYF	TGTGCCAGCGCCTCTGGGGGAGGGGGCACAGATACGCAGTATTTT
NA	TRBJ1-1	TRBV9	many	CASGPAGSPEAFF	TGTGCCAGCGGCCCGGCGGGATCGCCTGAAGCTTTCTTT
NA	TRBJ2-1	TRBV9	many	CASSVGVMHNYGNEQFF	TGTGCCAGCAGCGTAGGTGTTATGCATAACTACGGCAATGAGCAGTTCTTC